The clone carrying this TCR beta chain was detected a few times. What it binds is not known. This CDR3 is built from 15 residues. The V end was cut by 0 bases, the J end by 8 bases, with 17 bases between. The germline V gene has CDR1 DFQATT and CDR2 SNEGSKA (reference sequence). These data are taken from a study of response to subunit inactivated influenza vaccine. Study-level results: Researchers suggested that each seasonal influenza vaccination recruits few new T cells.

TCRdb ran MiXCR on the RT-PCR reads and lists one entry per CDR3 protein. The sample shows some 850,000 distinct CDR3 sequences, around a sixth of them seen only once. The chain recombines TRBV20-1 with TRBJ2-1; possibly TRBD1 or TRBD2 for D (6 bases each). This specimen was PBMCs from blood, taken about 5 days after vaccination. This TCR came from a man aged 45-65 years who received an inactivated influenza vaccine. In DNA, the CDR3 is TGCAGTGCTAGAGAACCGGGACTGGGGGCCCATGAGCAGTTCTTC. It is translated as CSAREPGLGAHEQFF.